This TCR beta chain is drawn from a study of early T cells in non-severe SARS-CoV-2 infection. Study context: Alpha and beta chains were unpaired, from unsorted whole-blood bulk RNA. General observations from the study: Private and CD4 specificities were missed by VDJdb matching, which favored anti-spike CD8 responses.

This clonotype has only a few counts. The antigen remains unidentified. The V end lost 3 bases, the J end lost 6 bases, and 14 bases lay between the germline ends. CDR1 is SGHTA, CDR2 FQGNSA, per germline. CDR3 length: 14 amino acids. Unique molecular identifiers tagged individual cDNA molecules. TCRdb used MiXCR to reprocess the 5' RACE reads, holding one entry per CDR3 protein. The data hold approximately 58,000 distinct CDR3 sequences, with around 12% observed a single time. The chain is built from TRBV7-2 and TRBJ1-1; D not certain. The sequence derives from an adult who was a healthcare worker with PCR-confirmed SARS-CoV-2 infection or an uninfected control (not recorded which). Sequencing was performed on whole blood, taken at baseline. The CDR3 here is CASSFTGRSPEAFF. In nucleotides, the CDR3 is TGTGCCAGCAGCTTTACGGGTCGGTCCCCTGAAGCTTTCTTT. Drawing the rest from reference TRBV7-2 and TRBJ1-1, the complete variable domain is GAGVSQSPSNKVTEKGKDVELRCDPISGHTALYWYRQSLGQGLEFLIYFQGNSAPDKSGLPSDRFSAERTGGSVSTLTIQRTQQEDSAVYLCASSFTGRSPEAFFGQGTRLTVV.